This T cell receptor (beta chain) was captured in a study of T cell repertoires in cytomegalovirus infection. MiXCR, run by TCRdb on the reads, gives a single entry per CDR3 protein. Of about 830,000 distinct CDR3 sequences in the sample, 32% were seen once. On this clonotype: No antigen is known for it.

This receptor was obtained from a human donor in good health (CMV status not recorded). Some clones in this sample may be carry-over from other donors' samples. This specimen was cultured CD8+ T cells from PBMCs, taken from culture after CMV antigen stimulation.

CDR3 sequence: CATSDRVGGDNEQFF. The CDR3 nucleotides are TGTGCCACCAGTGATCGTGTCGGGGGGGACAATGAGCAGTTCTTC. This rearrangement joins TRBV24-1 to TRBJ2-1; TRBD2 aligns across 8 bases. V lost 3 bases and J lost 5; bases outside the gene matches: 5. The CDR3 sequence is 15 residues long. CDR1 is KGHDR and CDR2 is SFDVKD in the germline V gene.